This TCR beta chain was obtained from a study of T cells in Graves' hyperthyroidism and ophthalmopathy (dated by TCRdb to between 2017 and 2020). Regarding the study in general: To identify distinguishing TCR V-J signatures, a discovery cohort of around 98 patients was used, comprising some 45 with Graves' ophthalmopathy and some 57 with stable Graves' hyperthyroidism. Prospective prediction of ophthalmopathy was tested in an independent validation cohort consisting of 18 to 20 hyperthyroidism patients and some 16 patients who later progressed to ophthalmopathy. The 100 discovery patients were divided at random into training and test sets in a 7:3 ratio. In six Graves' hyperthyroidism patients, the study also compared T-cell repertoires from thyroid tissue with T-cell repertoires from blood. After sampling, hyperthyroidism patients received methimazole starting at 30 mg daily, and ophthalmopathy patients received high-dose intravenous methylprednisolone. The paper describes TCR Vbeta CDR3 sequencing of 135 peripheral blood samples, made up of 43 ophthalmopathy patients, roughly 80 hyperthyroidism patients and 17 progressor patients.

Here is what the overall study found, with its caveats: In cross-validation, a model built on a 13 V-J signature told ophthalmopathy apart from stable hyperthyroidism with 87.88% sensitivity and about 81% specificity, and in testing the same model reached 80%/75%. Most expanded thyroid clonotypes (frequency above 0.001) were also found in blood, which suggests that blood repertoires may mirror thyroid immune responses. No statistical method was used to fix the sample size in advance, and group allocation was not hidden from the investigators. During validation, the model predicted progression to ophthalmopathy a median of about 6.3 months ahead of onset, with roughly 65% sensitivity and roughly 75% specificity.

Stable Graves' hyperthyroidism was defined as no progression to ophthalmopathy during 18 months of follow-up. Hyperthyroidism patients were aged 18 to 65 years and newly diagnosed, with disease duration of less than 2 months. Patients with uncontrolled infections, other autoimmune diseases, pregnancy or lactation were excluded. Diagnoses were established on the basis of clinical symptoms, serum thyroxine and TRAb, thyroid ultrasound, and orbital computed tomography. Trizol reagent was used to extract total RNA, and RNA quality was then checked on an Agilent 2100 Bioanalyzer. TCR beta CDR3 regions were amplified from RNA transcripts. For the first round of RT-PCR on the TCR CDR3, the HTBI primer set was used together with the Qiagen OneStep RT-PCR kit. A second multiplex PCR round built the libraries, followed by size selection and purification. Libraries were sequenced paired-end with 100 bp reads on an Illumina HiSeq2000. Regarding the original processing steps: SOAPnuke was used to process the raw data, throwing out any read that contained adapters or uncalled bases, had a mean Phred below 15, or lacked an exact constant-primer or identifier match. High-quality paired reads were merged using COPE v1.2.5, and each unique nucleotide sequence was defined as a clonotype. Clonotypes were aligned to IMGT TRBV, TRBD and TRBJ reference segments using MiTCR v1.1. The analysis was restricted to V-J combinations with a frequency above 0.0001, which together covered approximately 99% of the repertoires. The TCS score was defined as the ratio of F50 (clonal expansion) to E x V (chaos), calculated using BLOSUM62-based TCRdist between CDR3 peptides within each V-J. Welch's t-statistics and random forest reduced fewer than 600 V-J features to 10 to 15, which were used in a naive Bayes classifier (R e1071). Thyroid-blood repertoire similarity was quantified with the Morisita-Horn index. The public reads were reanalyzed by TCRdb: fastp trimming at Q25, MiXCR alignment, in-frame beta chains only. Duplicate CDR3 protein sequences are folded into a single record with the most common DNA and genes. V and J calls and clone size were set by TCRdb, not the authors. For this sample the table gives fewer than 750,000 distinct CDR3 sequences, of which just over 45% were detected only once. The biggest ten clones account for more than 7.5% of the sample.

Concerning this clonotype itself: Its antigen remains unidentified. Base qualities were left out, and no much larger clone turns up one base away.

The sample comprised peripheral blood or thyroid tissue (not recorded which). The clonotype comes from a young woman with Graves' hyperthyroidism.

CDR3 loop: CASSQEYSGDSYEQYF. In nucleotides, the sequence is TGTGCCAGCAGCCAAGAATATAGCGGGGACTCCTACGAGCAGTACTTC. The chain joins TRBV9 to TRBJ2-7, and 8 junctional nucleotides match TRBD2. According to the germline V gene, CDR1 reads SGDLS and CDR2 reads YYNGEE. Including the terminal cysteine and phenylalanine, the CDR3 comprises 16 residues. The retained sequence is limited to the CDR3, 48 bases, with the frame set at the first base. Trimming accounts for 4 bases at V and 0 bases at J, while the number of junction bases matched to no gene is 9.